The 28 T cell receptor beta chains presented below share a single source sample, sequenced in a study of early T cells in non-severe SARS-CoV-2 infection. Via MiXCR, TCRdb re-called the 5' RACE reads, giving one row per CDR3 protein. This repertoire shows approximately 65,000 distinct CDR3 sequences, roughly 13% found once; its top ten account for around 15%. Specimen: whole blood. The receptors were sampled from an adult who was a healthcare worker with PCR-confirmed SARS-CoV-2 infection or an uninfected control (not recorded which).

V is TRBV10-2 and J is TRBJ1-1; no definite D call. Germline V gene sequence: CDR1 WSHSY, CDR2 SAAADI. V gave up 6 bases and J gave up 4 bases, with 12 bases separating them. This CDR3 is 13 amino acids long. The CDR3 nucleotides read TGCGCCAGCAGGGAAAACAGAGCCACTGAAGCTTTCTTT. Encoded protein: CASRENRATEAFF.

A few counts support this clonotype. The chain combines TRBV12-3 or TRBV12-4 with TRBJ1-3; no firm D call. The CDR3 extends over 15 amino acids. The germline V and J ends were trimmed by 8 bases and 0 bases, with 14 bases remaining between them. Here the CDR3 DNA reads TGTGCCAGCCGCCGGGCGGCCCTCTCTGGAAACACCATATATTTT. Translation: CASRRAALSGNTIYF.

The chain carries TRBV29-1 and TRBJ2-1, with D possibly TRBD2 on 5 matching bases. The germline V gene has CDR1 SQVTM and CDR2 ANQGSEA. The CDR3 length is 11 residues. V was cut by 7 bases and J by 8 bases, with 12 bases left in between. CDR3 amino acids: CSEIAGYEQFF. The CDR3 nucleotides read TGCAGCGAAATTGCGGGCTATGAGCAGTTCTTC.

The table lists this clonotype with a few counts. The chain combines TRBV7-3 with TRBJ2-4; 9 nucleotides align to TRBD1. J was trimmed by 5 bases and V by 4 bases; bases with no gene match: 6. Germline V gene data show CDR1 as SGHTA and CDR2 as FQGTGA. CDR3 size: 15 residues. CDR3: CASSSTGGAENIQYF. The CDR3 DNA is TGTGCCAGCAGCTCAACAGGGGGCGCGGAAAACATTCAGTACTTC.

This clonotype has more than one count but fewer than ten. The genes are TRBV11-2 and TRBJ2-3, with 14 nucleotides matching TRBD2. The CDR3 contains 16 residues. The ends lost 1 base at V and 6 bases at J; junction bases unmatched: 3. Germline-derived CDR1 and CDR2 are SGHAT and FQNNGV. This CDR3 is CASSLGGTSGGDTQYF. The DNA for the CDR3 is TGTGCCAGCAGCTTAGGCGGGACTAGCGGGGGTGATACGCAGTATTTT.

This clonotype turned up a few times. The DNA for the CDR3 is TGTGCCAGCAGCCCCAGACAGGGGGTAGAACTGTTTTTT. Protein: CASSPRQGVELFF. This chain joins TRBV7-2 and TRBJ1-4; 9 bases are a match to TRBD1. Germline V gene data show CDR1 as SGHTA and CDR2 as FQGNSA. This CDR3 contains 13 residues. Germline trimming cut 5 bases from V and 12 bases from J; bases unmatched to any gene: 7.

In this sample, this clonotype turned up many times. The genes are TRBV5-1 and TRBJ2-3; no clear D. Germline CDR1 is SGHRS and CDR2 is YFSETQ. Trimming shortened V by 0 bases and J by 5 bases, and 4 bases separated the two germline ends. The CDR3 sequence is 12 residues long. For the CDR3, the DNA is TGCGCCAGCAGCTTGGATATAGATACGCAGTATTTT. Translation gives CASSLDIDTQYF.

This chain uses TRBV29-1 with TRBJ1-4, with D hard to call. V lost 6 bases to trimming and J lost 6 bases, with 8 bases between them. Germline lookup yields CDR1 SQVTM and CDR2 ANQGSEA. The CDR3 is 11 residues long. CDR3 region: CSVRAYEKLFF. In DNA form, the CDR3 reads TGCAGCGTCCGGGCATATGAAAAACTGTTTTTT.

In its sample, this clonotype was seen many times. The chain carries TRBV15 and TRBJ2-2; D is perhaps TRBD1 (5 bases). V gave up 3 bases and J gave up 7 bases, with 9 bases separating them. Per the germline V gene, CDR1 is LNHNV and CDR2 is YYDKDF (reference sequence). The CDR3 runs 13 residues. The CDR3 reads CATSRSQGGELFF. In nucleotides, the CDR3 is TGTGCCACCAGCAGGTCGCAGGGCGGGGAGCTGTTTTTT. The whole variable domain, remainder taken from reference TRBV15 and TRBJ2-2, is DAMVIQNPRYQVTQFGKPVTLSCSQTLNHNVMYWYQQKSSQAPKLLFHYYDKDFNNEADTPDNFQSRRPNTSFCFLDIRSPGLGDTAMYLCATSRSQGGELFFGEGSRLTVL.

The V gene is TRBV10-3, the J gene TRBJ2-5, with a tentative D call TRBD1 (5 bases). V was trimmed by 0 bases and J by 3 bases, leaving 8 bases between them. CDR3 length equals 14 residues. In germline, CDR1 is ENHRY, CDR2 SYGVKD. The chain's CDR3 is CAISESGAKETQYF. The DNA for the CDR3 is TGTGCCATCAGTGAGTCAGGGGCCAAAGAGACCCAGTACTTC.

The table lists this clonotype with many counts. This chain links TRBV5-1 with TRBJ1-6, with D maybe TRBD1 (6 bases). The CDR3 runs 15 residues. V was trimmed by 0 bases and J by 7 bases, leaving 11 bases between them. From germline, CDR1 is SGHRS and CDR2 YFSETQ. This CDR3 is CASSLAGGENSPLHF. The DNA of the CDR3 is TGCGCCAGCAGCTTGGCTGGGGGCGAGAATTCACCCCTCCACTTT.

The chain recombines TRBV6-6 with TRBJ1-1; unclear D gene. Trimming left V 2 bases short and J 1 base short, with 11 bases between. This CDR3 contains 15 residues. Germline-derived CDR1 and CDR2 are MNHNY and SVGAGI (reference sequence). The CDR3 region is CASSYTGSGNTEAFF. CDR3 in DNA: TGTGCCAGCAGTTACACCGGGTCGGGGAACACTGAAGCTTTCTTT.

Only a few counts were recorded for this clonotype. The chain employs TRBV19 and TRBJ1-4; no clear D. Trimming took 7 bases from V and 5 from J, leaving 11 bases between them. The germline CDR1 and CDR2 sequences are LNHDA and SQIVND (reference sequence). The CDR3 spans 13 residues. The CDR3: CASKKYLNEKLFF. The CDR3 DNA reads TGTGCCAGTAAGAAATATTTAAATGAAAAACTGTTTTTT.

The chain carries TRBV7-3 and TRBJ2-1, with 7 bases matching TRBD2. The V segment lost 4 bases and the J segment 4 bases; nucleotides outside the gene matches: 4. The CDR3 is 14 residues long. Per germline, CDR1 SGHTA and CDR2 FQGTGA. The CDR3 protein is CASSSSGTYNEQFF. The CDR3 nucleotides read TGTGCCAGCAGCTCCAGCGGGACTTACAATGAGCAGTTCTTC.

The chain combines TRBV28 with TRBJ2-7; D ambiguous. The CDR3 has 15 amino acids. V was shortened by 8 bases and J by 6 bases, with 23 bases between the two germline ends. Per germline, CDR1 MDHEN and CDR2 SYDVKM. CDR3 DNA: TGTGCCAGCGGGCCCCAAGTGGCCGGCGGAATCGAGCAGTACTTC. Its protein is CASGPQVAGGIEQYF.

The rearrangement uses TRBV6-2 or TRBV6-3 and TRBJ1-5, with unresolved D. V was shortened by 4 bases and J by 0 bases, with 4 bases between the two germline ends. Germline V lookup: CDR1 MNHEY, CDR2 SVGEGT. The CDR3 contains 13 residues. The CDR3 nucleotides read TGTGCCAGCAGTTCGAATAGCAATCAGCCCCAGCATTTT. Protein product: CASSSNSNQPQHF.

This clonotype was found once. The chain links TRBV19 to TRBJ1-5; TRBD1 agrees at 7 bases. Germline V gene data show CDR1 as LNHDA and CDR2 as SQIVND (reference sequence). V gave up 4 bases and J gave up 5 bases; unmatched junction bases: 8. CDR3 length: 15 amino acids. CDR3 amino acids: CASSTQTGYDQPQHF. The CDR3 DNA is TGTGCCAGTAGTACCCAGACAGGGTATGATCAGCCCCAGCATTTT.

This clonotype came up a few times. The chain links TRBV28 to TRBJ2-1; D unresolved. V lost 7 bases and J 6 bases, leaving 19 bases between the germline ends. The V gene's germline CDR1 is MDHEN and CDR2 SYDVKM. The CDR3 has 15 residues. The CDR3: CASIAAFRTINEQFF. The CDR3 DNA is TGTGCCAGCATTGCCGCGTTTAGGACCATCAATGAGCAGTTCTTC.

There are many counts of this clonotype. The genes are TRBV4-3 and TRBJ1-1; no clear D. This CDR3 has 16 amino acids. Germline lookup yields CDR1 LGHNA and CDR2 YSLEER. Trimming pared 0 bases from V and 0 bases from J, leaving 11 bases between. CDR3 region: CASSQDGIGVNTEAFF. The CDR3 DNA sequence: TGCGCCAGCAGCCAAGATGGCATCGGGGTGAACACTGAAGCTTTCTTT.

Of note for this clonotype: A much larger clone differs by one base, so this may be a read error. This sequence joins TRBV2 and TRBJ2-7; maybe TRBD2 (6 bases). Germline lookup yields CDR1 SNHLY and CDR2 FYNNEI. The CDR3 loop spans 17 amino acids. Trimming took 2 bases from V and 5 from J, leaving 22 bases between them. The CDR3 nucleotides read TGTGCCAGCAGTGAAAGGAGTCGGCTAGCGTGGTTAAACGAGCAGTACTTC. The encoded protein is CASSERSRLAWLNEQYF.

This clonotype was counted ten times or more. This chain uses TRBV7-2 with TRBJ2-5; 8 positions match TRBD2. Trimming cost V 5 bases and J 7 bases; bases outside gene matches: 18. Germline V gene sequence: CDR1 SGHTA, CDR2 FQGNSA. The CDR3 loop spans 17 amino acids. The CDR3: CASSVGASGGPSGTQYF. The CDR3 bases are TGTGCCAGCAGCGTTGGAGCGTCGGGGGGGCCCTCCGGGACCCAGTACTTC.

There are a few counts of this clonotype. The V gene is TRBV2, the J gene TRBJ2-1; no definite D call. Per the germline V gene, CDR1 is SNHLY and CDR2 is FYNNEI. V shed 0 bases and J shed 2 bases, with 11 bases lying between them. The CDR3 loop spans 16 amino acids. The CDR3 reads CASSEARPSPYNEQFF. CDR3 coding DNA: TGTGCCAGCAGTGAAGCGAGGCCTTCTCCCTACAATGAGCAGTTCTTC.

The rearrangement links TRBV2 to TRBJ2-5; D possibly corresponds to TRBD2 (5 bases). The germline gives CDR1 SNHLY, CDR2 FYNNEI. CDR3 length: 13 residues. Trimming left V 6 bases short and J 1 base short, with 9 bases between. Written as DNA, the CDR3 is TGTGCCAGCAGGGCCCGGGGCCAAGAGACCCAGTACTTC. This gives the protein CASRARGQETQYF.

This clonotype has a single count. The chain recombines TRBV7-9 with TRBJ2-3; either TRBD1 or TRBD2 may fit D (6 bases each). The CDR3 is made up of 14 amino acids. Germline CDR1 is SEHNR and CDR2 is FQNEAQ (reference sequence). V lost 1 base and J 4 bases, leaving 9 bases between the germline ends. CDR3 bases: TGTGCCAGCAGCTTAGAAAGGGGGGCAGATACGCAGTATTTT. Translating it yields CASSLERGADTQYF.

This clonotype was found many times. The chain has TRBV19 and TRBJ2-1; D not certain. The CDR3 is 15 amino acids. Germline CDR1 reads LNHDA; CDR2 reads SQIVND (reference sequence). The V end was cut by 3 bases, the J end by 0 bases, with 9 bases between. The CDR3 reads CASSMSLSSYNEQFF. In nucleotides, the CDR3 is TGTGCCAGTAGTATGTCCCTGTCCTCCTACAATGAGCAGTTCTTC.

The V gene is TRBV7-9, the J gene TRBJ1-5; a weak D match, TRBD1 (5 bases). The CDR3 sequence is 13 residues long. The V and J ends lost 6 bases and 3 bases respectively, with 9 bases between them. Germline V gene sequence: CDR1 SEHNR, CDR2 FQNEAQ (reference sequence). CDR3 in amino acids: CASSSRVNQPQHF. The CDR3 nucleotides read TGTGCCAGCAGTTCCAGGGTCAATCAGCCCCAGCATTTT.

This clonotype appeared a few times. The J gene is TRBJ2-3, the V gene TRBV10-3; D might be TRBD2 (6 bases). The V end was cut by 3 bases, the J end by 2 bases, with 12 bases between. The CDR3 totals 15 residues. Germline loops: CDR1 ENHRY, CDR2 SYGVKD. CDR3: CAISDGSGTTDTQYF. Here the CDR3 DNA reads TGTGCCATCAGTGATGGTAGCGGAACCACAGATACGCAGTATTTT.

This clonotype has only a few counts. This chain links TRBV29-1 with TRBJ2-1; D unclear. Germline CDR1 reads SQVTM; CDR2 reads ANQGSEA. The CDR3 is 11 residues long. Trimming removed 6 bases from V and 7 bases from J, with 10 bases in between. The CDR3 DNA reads TGCAGCGTGCGCCGTGAGAATGAGCAGTTCTTC. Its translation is CSVRRENEQFF.